Listed below are T cell receptor beta chains from one sample, sequenced in a study of cytomegalovirus exposure and HLA in healthy donors. Repertoires were generated with immunoSEQ multiplex PCR, while TCRdb's copy carries only in-frame clones and drops some. The profile shows tens of thousands of clones, roughly 60% of them singletons. Sequenced: PBMCs. The source is a human donor in good health. The CDR3 runs from the conserved cysteine through the conserved F or W.

V gene	J gene	CDR3 protein
TRBV5-1	TRBJ2-5	CASSLGGAGVEETQYF
TRBV6-5	TRBJ1-1	CASSYPEISNTEAFF
TRBV19	TRBJ1-2	CASSIVPLSGAAGYTF
TRBV18	TRBJ1-4	CASSPLQGSNEKLFF
TRBV2	TRBJ1-6	CASRPWDRDVISYSPLHF
TRBV7-3	TRBJ2-3	CASSQSGGVEDTQYF
TRBV10-1	TRBJ2-7	CASRDWRGREGSYEQYF
TRBV9	TRBJ2-4	CASSTLAGGNLAKNIQYF
TRBV5-1	TRBJ1-2	CASSLVGTYGYTF
TRBV5-1	TRBJ1-3	CASSIQGSAGNTIYF
TRBV11-3	TRBJ2-1	CASSLALGGPGEQFF
TRBV6-4	TRBJ2-6	CASSESGVGTGANVLTF
TRBV2	TRBJ2-7	CASHPDRASYEQYF
TRBV5-1	TRBJ1-4	CASSPTRATNEKLFF
TRBV5-1	TRBJ2-2	CASSIWTGFAGELFF
TRBV2	TRBJ1-6	CASSDWAHGSPLHF
TRBV27	TRBJ1-2	CASSRTGSRRGYTF
TRBV7-9	TRBJ1-1	CASSSLSRVAFF
TRBV7-2	TRBJ1-1	CASSLLQGSNTEAFF
TRBV5-1	TRBJ1-1	CASSLAAGSEAFF
TRBV7-2	TRBJ2-3	CASSRDTLAQYF
TRBV7-9	TRBJ2-7	CASSLVHYEQYF
TRBV30	TRBJ2-7	CAWSGSGWARRYEQYF
TRBV5-5	TRBJ2-2	CASSLPSGGGTGELFF
TRBV13	TRBJ2-7	CASSSSSDSSLYEQYF
TRBV7-7	TRBJ2-7	CASSLASGGDYEQYF
TRBV9	TRBJ2-7	CASSVGPDLQRISYEQYF
TRBV7-2	TRBJ2-3	CASSSTSADTQYF
TRBV7-3	TRBJ2-5	CASSLGGGQRETQYF
TRBV7-2	TRBJ2-7	CASSLHGTDHTGQYF
TRBV7-6	TRBJ2-5	CASSAVPGTSGGALVTQYF
TRBV7-2	TRBJ2-2	CASSPSRTPTGELFF
TRBV9	TRBJ1-2	CASSVGRNYGYTF
TRBV30	TRBJ1-5	CAWSANRDQPQHF
TRBV5-4	TRBJ2-3	CASSQTSTDTQYF
TRBV28	TRBJ1-5	CASSRGYNQPQHF
TRBV5-5	TRBJ1-5	CASSFGENQPQHF
TRBV30	TRBJ2-1	CAWSVLGMAGYNEQFF
TRBV27	TRBJ2-1	CASSLLNALNEQFF
TRBV6-1	TRBJ1-5	CASSATGGGQPQHF
TRBV10-3	TRBJ1-4	CAISEFGTGLEKLFF
TRBV5-5	TRBJ1-3	CASSSQGNTIYF
TRBV7-9	TRBJ2-7	CASSLPTTGTYEQYF
TRBV7-3	TRBJ2-3	CASSLNMARAGDTQYF
TRBV2	TRBJ2-5	CASSAAGRETQYF
TRBV5-6	TRBJ1-3	CASSLEHPGAGNTIYF
TRBV30	TRBJ1-1	CAWAPGAGTEAFF
TRBV11-2	TRBJ2-1	CASSLELADEQFF
TRBV18	TRBJ2-5	CASSPTGAKETQYF
TRBV5-1	TRBJ2-7	CASNKVAGNSYEQYF
TRBV7-2	TRBJ2-7	CASSLSYEQYF
TRBV5-4	TRBJ2-2	CASSLDVGVYTGELFF
TRBV4-1	TRBJ1-1	CASSQDLWEQGTEAFF
TRBV9	TRBJ1-4	CASSVAGQGAYEKLFF
TRBV5-4	TRBJ1-6	CASSLLGVINSPLHF